Included here is one TCR beta chain sequence, with context. Its antigen is not identified. V was clipped by 0 bases and J by 5 bases, with 10 bases between them. The CDR3 extends over 14 amino acids. The germline CDR1 and CDR2 sequences are MNHEY and SVGAGI. The data originate from a study of T cell responses to AZD1222 COVID-19 vaccine. Findings of the study overall: Spike was spanned by vaccine-associated CD4 TCRs, with dominance at 160-218 and 743-854.

Sequencing was performed with immunoSEQ multiplex PCR; in TCRdb, only in-frame clones are kept and a portion is missing. Among about 130,000 clones listed, roughly 92% were seen once. The source was peripheral blood, collected 28 days after the second AZD1222 dose. The receptor comes from an adult who received the AZD1222 COVID-19 vaccine. V usage is TRBV6-5 and J usage is TRBJ1-1; TRBD1 might be the D (6 bases). In DNA form, the CDR3 reads TGTGCCAGCAGTTACTCAGGGGGGGTTACTGAAGCTTTCTTT. This sequence encodes CASSYSGGVTEAFF.